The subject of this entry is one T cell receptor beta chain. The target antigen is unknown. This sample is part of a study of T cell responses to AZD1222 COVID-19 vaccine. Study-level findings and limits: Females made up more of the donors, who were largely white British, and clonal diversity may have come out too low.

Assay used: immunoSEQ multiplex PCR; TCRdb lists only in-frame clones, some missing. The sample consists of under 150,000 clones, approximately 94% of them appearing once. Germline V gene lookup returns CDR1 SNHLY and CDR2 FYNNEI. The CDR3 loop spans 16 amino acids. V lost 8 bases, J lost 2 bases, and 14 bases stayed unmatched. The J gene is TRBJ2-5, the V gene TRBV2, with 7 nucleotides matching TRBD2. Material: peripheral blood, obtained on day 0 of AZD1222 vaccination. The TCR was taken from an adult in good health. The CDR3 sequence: CASSPPGSSGQETQYF. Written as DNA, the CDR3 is TGTGCCAGCTCACCCCCGGGGTCTAGCGGACAAGAGACCCAGTACTTC.